The present T cell receptor beta chain was sequenced within a study of T cell responses to AZD1222 COVID-19 vaccine. Comments on this clone: Its cognate antigen is unknown.

This table comes from immunoSEQ multiplex PCR, and its TCRdb copy is limited to in-frame clones, with some not included. The table has about 68,000 clones, 60% to 85% seen once. The study, taken as a whole, reports: Females made up more of the donors, who were largely white British, and clonal diversity may have come out too low. Dominant CD4 TCR responses targeted spike regions 160-218 and 743-854. A reported finding is that nearly half of spike-specific TCRs target unmutated variant regions. Every sample of the repertoires postdated the peak T cell response.

Deletions cut 2 bases from V and 2 bases from J, with 11 bases between. CDR3 length equals 14 residues. CDR1 SGDLS and CDR2 YYNGEE come from the germline V gene. The source material was peripheral blood, sampled on day 0 of AZD1222 vaccination. The chain has TRBV9 and TRBJ2-7; D gene ambiguous. The sequence was obtained from an adult in good health. CDR3 region: CASSVSGKTYEQYF. CDR3 coding DNA: TGTGCCAGCAGCGTGTCCGGAAAGACCTACGAGCAGTACTTC.